The present T cell receptor (beta chain) was sequenced within a study of cytomegalovirus exposure and HLA in healthy donors. Overall study results and limits: An analysis done earlier found most TCR beta V segments productive about 87% or about 30% of the time. One later analysis reportedly identified an Asian-associated ancestry cluster that showed fewer N-insertions than the roughly 720-donor mean.

This clone was seen only once. Its target is not known. PCR amplification relied on 60 Vbeta primers (plus 13 Jbeta primers). Using immunoSEQ multiplex PCR, the repertoire was profiled, and TCRdb retains in-frame clones only, with some absent. The sample has some 180,000 clones, 79% seen once. The germline V gene encodes CDR1 KGHSH and CDR2 LQKENI. The length of the CDR3 is 16 residues. Trimming stripped 2 bases from V and 2 bases from J, with 13 bases between. The sample comprised PBMCs. The chain employs TRBV18 and TRBJ2-1; a possible D gene is TRBD1 (5 bases). The source is a woman aged 30 to 39 in good health and CMV-seropositive. The CDR3 reads CASSPNEATAYNEQFF. CDR3 DNA sequence: TGTGCCAGCTCACCAAACGAAGCGACAGCCTACAATGAGCAGTTCTTC.